The 29 T cell receptor beta chains given below trace back to one sample, sequenced in a study of OX40 agonist ivuxolimab in advanced cancers. Data came from immunoSEQ multiplex PCR; TCRdb stores just in-frame clones and leaves some out. The sample contains about 79,000 clones, 88% of which appear only once. This specimen consisted of CD4+ or CD8+ T cells sorted from blood, obtained in a trial of the OX40 agonist ivuxolimab. The origin of the receptors is an adult with an advanced solid tumor such as melanoma, head and neck, liver or kidney cancer.

This rearrangement joins TRBV5-1 to TRBJ2-1; the match to TRBD2 covers 7 bases. CDR1 is SGHRS, CDR2 YFSETQ, per germline. CDR3 size: 16 residues. After removal of 5 bases from V and 2 bases from J, the junction contained 10 bases not matched to a gene. The CDR3 here is CASRVLEGGPYNEQFF. The DNA of the CDR3 is TGCGCCAGCAGGGTTTTAGAGGGAGGGCCCTACAATGAGCAGTTCTTC.

The CDR3 loop reads CASSLDISGSGNTIYF. The DNA for the CDR3 is TGTGCCAGCAGCTTGGATATTTCAGGGAGTGGAAACACCATATATTTT. The J gene is TRBJ1-3, the V gene TRBV5-4, with D possibly matching TRBD1 (5 bases). V shed 0 bases and J shed 3 bases, with 13 bases lying between them. CDR3 size: 16 residues. Germline V CDR1 and CDR2: SGHNT, YYREEE (reference sequence).

V gene TRBV7-2 combines with J gene TRBJ2-3; D assignment may be TRBD1 or TRBD2 (6 bases each). The CDR3 contains 15 residues. Germline V gives CDR1 SGHTA, CDR2 FQGNSA. Trimming removed 5 bases at V and 8 bases at J, with 20 bases between. The CDR3 reads CASSGGPGRLGTQYF. CDR3 coding DNA: TGTGCCAGCAGCGGGGGGCCAGGAAGATTGGGTACGCAGTATTTT.

The CDR3 DNA reads TGTGCCTGGACTCCCCCTAGCGCCGTTAGGGAGCAGTTCTTC. This codes for CAWTPPSAVREQFF. The chain employs TRBV30 and TRBJ2-1; D perhaps matches TRBD2 (6 bases). The germline V gene has CDR1 GTSNPN and CDR2 SVGIG (reference sequence). The CDR3 sequence is 14 residues long. Trimming removed 4 bases at V and 10 bases at J, with 20 bases between.

As DNA, the CDR3 is TGCGCCAGCAGCTTGGGGCTAGTAGGGGATGAGCAGTTCTTC. Translation: CASSLGLVGDEQFF. This sequence joins TRBV5-1 and TRBJ2-1; D is possibly TRBD1 (5 bases). Trimming removed 0 bases from V and 8 bases from J, with 12 bases in between. Germline lookup yields CDR1 SGHRS and CDR2 YFSETQ. This CDR3 spans 14 amino acids.

This rearrangement joins TRBV7-8 to TRBJ2-7, with 7 bases matching TRBD2. Germline V gene data show CDR1 as SGHVS and CDR2 as FQNEAQ. V was pared by 2 bases and J by 0 bases, with 22 bases of the junction left unmatched. The CDR3 is 21 amino acids. The CDR3 nucleotides are TGTGCCAGCAGCTTAAGGTATTTGGGAACTGGGGTGCGGGAGTTCTCCTACGAGCAGTACTTC. It encodes CASSLRYLGTGVREFSYEQYF.

The chain is built from TRBV1 and TRBJ2-1; the DNA was not used to check the table's D call, TRBD2. TRBV1 is an annotated pseudogene. The CDR3 totals 16 residues. Here the CDR3 DNA reads TGCACCAGCAGCCCCAATGCGGGAGCAGTCTACAATGAGCAGTTCTTC. Protein: CTSSPNAGAVYNEQFF.

This clone came up once. At one end, the junction sequence differs from germline, possibly due to a read error. The chain recombines TRBV7-7 with TRBJ2-2, with D unclear. The CDR3 runs to 13 residues. The germline CDR1 and CDR2 sequences are SSHAT and FNYEAQ (reference sequence). The CDR3 spells CASSLGNTGELFF. The CDR3 region has the DNA TGTGCTAGCAGCTTGGGAAACACCGGGGAGCTGTTTTTT.

The gene calls are TRBV28 and TRBJ2-7; perhaps TRBD1 as D (6 bases). The V and J ends lost 5 bases and 1 base respectively, with 15 bases between them. The CDR3 extends over 15 amino acids. Looked up from germline, CDR1 is MDHEN and CDR2 is SYDVKM. The chain's CDR3 is CASSQPQQGSYEQYF. In DNA, the CDR3 is TGTGCCAGCAGTCAACCCCAACAGGGATCCTACGAGCAGTACTTC.

V is TRBV5-3 and J is TRBJ1-2, with 7 bases matching TRBD1. TRBV5-3 is an ORF, and what it does is uncertain. The CDR3 extends over 16 amino acids. V shed 4 bases and J 3 bases; nucleotides not matched to a gene: 12. CDR3 sequence: CARSLDRSRIDYGYTF. CDR3 bases: TGTGCCAGAAGCCTGGACAGGTCTCGAATAGACTATGGCTACACCTTC.

This chain uses TRBV2 with TRBJ1-5; maybe TRBD1 (5 bases). Germline V gene data show CDR1 as SNHLY and CDR2 as FYNNEI. The germline V and J ends were trimmed by 5 bases and 1 base, with 12 bases remaining between them. The CDR3 extends over 15 amino acids. The CDR3 sequence: CASSRVGTSNQPQHF. The CDR3 nucleotides are TGTGCCAGCAGTAGGGTCGGGACCAGCAATCAGCCCCAGCATTTT.

V and J are TRBV11-2 and TRBJ2-3, with D possibly matching TRBD1 (5 bases). The CDR3 consists of 15 residues. The germline V gene encodes CDR1 SGHAT and CDR2 FQNNGV. With 2 bases removed from V and 1 base from J, the gap between germline ends came to 10 bases. CDR3 nucleotides: TGTGCCAGCAGCTTATCAGGACAAGGCACAGATACGCAGTATTTT. This sequence encodes CASSLSGQGTDTQYF.

This chain links TRBV7-9 with TRBJ2-5; 12 bases match TRBD2. The DNA end is more similar to TRBJ2-7, so the J call may be wrong. There are 17 residues in the CDR3. Germline lookup yields CDR1 SEHNR and CDR2 FQNEAQ (reference sequence). The CDR3 is CASSEAGLAGTPYEQYF. CDR3 DNA: TGTGCCAGCAGCGAAGCCGGACTAGCGGGAACCCCCTACGAGCAGTACTTC.

The table lists this clone with a few counts. This rearrangement joins TRBV18 to TRBJ1-5; maybe TRBD1 (6 bases). CDR1 and CDR2 from the germline V gene are KGHSH and LQKENI. The CDR3 length is 15 residues. Trimming pared 5 bases from V and 0 bases from J, leaving 11 bases between. The CDR3 bases are TGTGCCAGCTCATCAGGACAGAGTAGCAATCAGCCCCAGCATTTT. It specifies CASSSGQSSNQPQHF.

The V and J genes are TRBV5-8 and TRBJ2-3; TRBD1 is a possible D gene (8 bases). The V end lost 6 bases, the J end lost 3 bases, and 14 bases lay between the germline ends. The germline V gene has CDR1 SGHTS and CDR2 YDEGEE. The CDR3 is 14 residues long. In DNA form, the CDR3 reads TGTGCCAGCAACGACAGGGGAGGGACAGATACGCAGTATTTT. Translated, it gives CASNDRGGTDTQYF.

This sequence joins TRBV11-2 and TRBJ2-7; D remains unclear. The germline CDR1 and CDR2 sequences are SGHAT and FQNNGV. Trimming removed 5 bases at V and 3 bases at J, with 11 bases between. This CDR3 is 13 amino acids long. CDR3 DNA: TGTGCCAGCAGCCAAAATGTACGCTACGAGCAGTACTTC. Protein product: CASSQNVRYEQYF.

The gene calls are TRBV18 and TRBJ2-5; the D gene is possibly TRBD1 (6 bases). Germline CDR1 KGHSH, CDR2 LQKENI. Deletions cut 3 bases from V and 1 base from J, with 9 bases between. This CDR3 is 14 amino acids long. The CDR3 spells CASSPPDSQETQYF. CDR3 in DNA: TGTGCCAGCTCACCCCCGGACAGCCAAGAGACCCAGTACTTC.

This clone appeared once. This rearrangement joins TRBV6-5 to TRBJ2-2, with 7 nucleotides matching TRBD1. Germline V gives CDR1 MNHEY, CDR2 SVGAGI. The CDR3 runs 13 residues. After removal of 7 bases from V and 6 bases from J, the junction contained 5 bases not matched to a gene. The DNA for the CDR3 is TGTGCCAGCAAACAGGGGCCGTCCGGGGAGCTGTTTTTT. This sequence encodes CASKQGPSGELFF.

This sequence joins TRBV7-2 and TRBJ1-5; the D is unclear. Trimming removed 2 bases at V and 2 bases at J, with 16 bases between. The CDR3 loop spans 17 amino acids. CDR1 is SGHTA and CDR2 is FQGNSA in the germline V gene. CDR3 sequence: CASSLNPTGFGNQPQHF. CDR3 in DNA: TGTGCCAGCAGCTTAAACCCAACCGGGTTTGGCAATCAGCCCCAGCATTTT.

Concerning this clone: Germline is not matched at one junction end, which may reflect a read error. V and J are TRBV6-5 and TRBJ1-1, with D possibly matching TRBD1 (5 bases). Germline assignment: CDR1 MNHEY and CDR2 SVGAGI. This CDR3 spans 14 amino acids. CDR3 sequence: CAISKQDANTEAFF. The CDR3 nucleotides read TGTGCCATCAGTAAACAGGATGCAAACACTGAAGCTTTCTTT.

The chain carries TRBV10-1 and TRBJ2-7; D is perhaps TRBD1 or TRBD2 (5 bases each). The length of the CDR3 is 18 residues. Germline assignment: CDR1 WNHNN and CDR2 SYGVQD (reference sequence). V was pared by 1 base and J by 0 bases, with 19 bases between. For the CDR3, the DNA is TGCGCCAGCAGTGAGTTTAGCAACCGGGACGGTATCTCCTACGAGCAGTACTTC. Translation: CASSEFSNRDGISYEQYF.

The chain employs TRBV6-5 and TRBJ2-1, with TRBD2 identical over 7 bases. The CDR3 contains 15 residues. Germline lookup yields CDR1 MNHEY and CDR2 SVGAGI. V trimming: 7 bases; J trimming: 7 bases; junction bases outside the gene matches: 13. The chain's CDR3 is CASTPWAGVRNEQFF. The CDR3 region has the DNA TGTGCCAGCACCCCGTGGGCGGGAGTCAGGAATGAGCAGTTCTTC.

In DNA form, the CDR3 reads TGCGCCAGCAGCATCCCTAGTGGGGCTAGGGGCTACACCTTC. It specifies CASSIPSGARGYTF. The V call is TRBV4-1, the J call TRBJ1-2; TRBD1 is a possible D gene (5 bases). Trimming left V 5 bases short and J 8 bases short, with 18 bases between. CDR1 is MGHRA, CDR2 YSYEKL, per germline. The CDR3 consists of 14 residues.

The V call is TRBV11-2, the J call TRBJ1-1, with 7 bases aligning to TRBD1. CDR3 length: 14 residues. Germline CDR1 is SGHAT and CDR2 is FQNNGV. The V segment lost 5 bases and the J segment 6 bases; nucleotides outside the gene matches: 9. The CDR3 loop reads CASSAQTGIPEAFF. CDR3 nucleotide sequence: TGTGCCAGCAGCGCCCAGACAGGGATCCCTGAAGCTTTCTTT.

This sequence joins TRBV30 and TRBJ1-1, with D unresolved. Trimming cost V 0 bases and J 5 bases, with 19 bases left between them. The CDR3 is made up of 16 amino acids. Germline CDR1 is GTSNPN and CDR2 is SVGIG (reference sequence). CDR3 coding DNA: TGTGCCTGGAGTGTTGGAGGATCGAATCCGGTGACTGAAGCTTTCTTT. Protein: CAWSVGGSNPVTEAFF.

J is TRBJ1-2 and V is TRBV6-5; D ambiguous. This CDR3 contains 14 residues. The V gene's germline CDR1 is MNHEY and CDR2 SVGAGI. The V end was cut by 6 bases, the J end by 4 bases, with 15 bases between. The CDR3 protein is CASSPGRASYGYTF. CDR3 DNA: TGTGCCAGCAGCCCCGGGCGGGCGTCCTATGGCTACACCTTC.

The chain carries TRBV19 and TRBJ1-2; a weak D match, TRBD1 (6 bases). Germline V lookup: CDR1 LNHDA, CDR2 SQIVND (reference sequence). Trimming took 4 bases from V and 4 from J, leaving 13 bases between them. The CDR3 runs 14 residues. In DNA form, the CDR3 reads TGTGCCAGTAGTAACAGCAGGGGTAGCTATGGCTACACCTTC. It yields the protein CASSNSRGSYGYTF.

The chain recombines TRBV11-2 with TRBJ2-3, with 9 positions matching TRBD2. The CDR3 covers 15 residues. Germline CDR1 SGHAT, CDR2 FQNNGV. V shed 3 bases and J 2 bases; nucleotides not matched to a gene: 3. CDR3 bases: TGTGCCAGCAGCTTCGTAGCGGGGGACACAGATACGCAGTATTTT. Translating gives CASSFVAGDTDTQYF.

This clone was seen only once. The gene calls are TRBV27 and TRBJ2-5, with 8 bases lining up with TRBD1. This CDR3 spans 17 amino acids. Trimming cost V 1 base and J 2 bases; bases outside gene matches: 9. CDR1 MNHEY and CDR2 SMNVEV come from the germline V gene (reference sequence). For the CDR3, the DNA is TGTGCCAGCAGTTTATGGCAGGGGGCACGGGGGCAAGAGACCCAGTACTTC. As protein: CASSLWQGARGQETQYF.